This T cell receptor (beta chain) was profiled in a study of T-cell reconstitution after alpha-beta-depleted transplantation in children. CDR1 is SGDLS, CDR2 YYNGEE, per germline. CDR3 length equals 19 residues. V lost 3 bases, J lost 0 bases, and 19 bases lay in between. It was with unique molecular identifiers that the TCRbeta library was prepared. MiXCR, applied by TCRdb to the PCR reads, yields one record per CDR3 protein. The sample shows about 600,000 distinct CDR3 sequences, more than 9% of them seen only once. Many counts were recorded for this clonotype. The V and J genes are TRBV9 and TRBJ2-6; D possibly matches TRBD1 or TRBD2 (5 bases each). The sample consisted of PBMCs from the stem cell graft donor, taken from the stem cell graft. The clonotype originates from a human donor who donated a stem cell graft to a child with acute myeloid leukemia. The CDR3 sequence is CASSEGTGRISSGANVLTF. The CDR3 DNA is TGTGCCAGCAGCGAGGGGACGGGACGCATCTCCTCTGGGGCCAACGTCCTGACTTTC.